This passage covers 20 T cell receptor beta chains from one sample sequenced in a study of blood T cell repertoires in COVID-19. TCRdb's table, derived via immunoSEQ multiplex PCR, lists solely in-frame clones and lacks some. Counted here are 200,000 to 300,000 clones, about four fifths occurring once; the ten biggest clones make up 7.5%. The specimen sequenced was peripheral blood. All receptors come from a woman older than 75 with COVID-19, enrolled during active disease.

The CDR3 region is CASNPQQGRNTEAFF. In nucleotides, the CDR3 is TGTGCCAGCAACCCCCAACAGGGGCGGAACACTGAAGCTTTCTTT. J is TRBJ1-1 and V is TRBV5-8; TRBD1 matches at 7 bases. Unmatched junction bases numbered 9, after V lost 6 bases and J lost 1 base. The CDR3 spans 15 residues. Germline CDR1 SGHTS, CDR2 YDEGEE.

V is TRBV7-3 and J is TRBJ2-7; D may be TRBD1 (6 bases). The germline V gene has CDR1 SGHTA and CDR2 FQGTGA. The CDR3 covers 16 residues. V was pared by 5 bases and J by 6 bases, with 23 bases between. The CDR3 bases are TGTGCCAGCAGCCAACTCCCAGGACAGTACGGATCCGAGCAGTACTTC. Protein product: CASSQLPGQYGSEQYF. Full variable domain (remainder filled in from reference TRBV7-3 and TRBJ2-7): GAGVSQTPSNKVTEKGKYVELRCDPISGHTALYWYRQSLGQGPEFLIYFQGTGAADDSGLPNDRFFAVRPEGSVSTLKIQRTERGDSAVYLCASSQLPGQYGSEQYFGPGTRLTVT.

The chain has TRBV28 and TRBJ2-5; D not certain. Germline CDR1 reads MDHEN; CDR2 reads SYDVKM. The CDR3 is made up of 17 amino acids. V lost 3 bases, J lost 1 base, and 18 bases lay in between. CDR3 protein: CASSFQFLATRQETQYF. CDR3 coding DNA: TGTGCCAGCAGTTTCCAGTTCCTCGCGACTCGCCAAGAGACCCAGTACTTC.

This rearrangement joins TRBV30 to TRBJ2-7; tentative D call: TRBD2 (6 bases). CDR3 size: 15 residues. V was pared by 8 bases and J by 3 bases, with 23 bases between. Looked up from germline, CDR1 is GTSNPN and CDR2 is SVGIG (reference sequence). In DNA form, the CDR3 reads TGTGCCGTGCGCCGCCCACGGGGGAACAACTACGAGCAGTACTTC. The encoded protein is CAVRRPRGNNYEQYF. The variable domain in full, completed from reference TRBV30 and TRBJ2-7, reads SQTIHQWPATLVQPVGSPLSLECTVEGTSNPNLYWYRQAAGRGLQLLFYSVGIGQISSEVPQNLSASRPQDRQFILSSKKLLLSDSGFYLCAVRRPRGNNYEQYFGPGTRLTVT.

The V gene is TRBV7-2, the J gene TRBJ2-2, with TRBD1 identical over 8 bases. V lost 1 base and J lost 5; bases outside the gene matches: 15. Germline CDR1 and CDR2: SGHTA and FQGNSA. The CDR3 is made up of 19 amino acids. The CDR3 sequence is CASSLVAFGTGRRTGELFF. DNA for the CDR3: TGTGCCAGCAGCTTAGTAGCGTTCGGGACAGGAAGGAGGACCGGGGAGCTGTTTTTT.

The J gene is TRBJ2-2, the V gene TRBV7-8; the D gene is possibly TRBD2 (6 bases). The CDR3 length is 16 residues. CDR1 is SGHVS, CDR2 FQNEAQ, per germline. Trimming left V 1 base short and J 4 bases short, with 13 bases between. The CDR3: CASSLVAGIGTGELFF. In DNA, the CDR3 is TGTGCCAGCAGCTTAGTTGCGGGAATCGGCACCGGGGAGCTGTTTTTT.

The CDR3: CASSRDRAYTEAFF. The CDR3 nucleotides read TGTGCCAGCTCGCGAGACAGGGCTTACACTGAAGCTTTCTTT. J is TRBJ1-1 and V is TRBV18, with 7 positions matching TRBD1. The CDR3 totals 14 residues. The V segment lost 6 bases and the J segment 3 bases; nucleotides outside the gene matches: 7. Per germline, CDR1 KGHSH and CDR2 LQKENI.

The V call is TRBV10-2, the J call TRBJ1-5; D is undetermined. Trimming pared 6 bases from V and 0 bases from J, leaving 6 bases between. The CDR3 loop spans 13 amino acids. Germline CDR1 WSHSY, CDR2 SAAADI. CDR3 nucleotide sequence: TGCGCCAGCAGACAGCTTAGCAATCAGCCCCAGCATTTT. It specifies CASRQLSNQPQHF.

This clone was recorded once. The chain links TRBV9 to TRBJ2-5; 10 bases agree with TRBD2. Germline trimming cut 0 bases from V and 4 bases from J; bases unmatched to any gene: 12. This CDR3 is 18 amino acids long. Per the germline V gene, CDR1 is SGDLS and CDR2 is YYNGEE. This chain's CDR3 is CASSVGSGRALGGETQYF. CDR3 nucleotides: TGTGCCAGCAGCGTAGGGAGCGGGAGGGCCCTCGGAGGAGAGACCCAGTACTTC. The full variable domain, in which reference TRBV9 and TRBJ2-5 provide the parts outside the CDR3, is DSGVTQTPKHLITATGQRVTLRCSPRSGDLSVYWYQQSLDQGLQFLIQYYNGEERAKGNILERFSAQQFPDLHSELNLSSLELGDSALYFCASSVGSGRALGGETQYFGPGTRLLVL.

This chain connects TRBV18 to TRBJ1-1; 8 bases are shared with TRBD1. The ends lost 3 bases at V and 5 bases at J; junction bases unmatched: 14. The CDR3 totals 17 residues. The germline V gene has CDR1 KGHSH and CDR2 LQKENI. The CDR3 reads CASSPPGGASLGTEAFF. The CDR3 DNA follows: TGTGCCAGCTCACCGCCAGGGGGCGCCTCCCTCGGGACTGAAGCTTTCTTT. The variable domain in full, completed from reference TRBV18 and TRBJ1-1, reads NAGVMQNPRHLVRRRGQEARLRCSPMKGHSHVYWYRQLPEEGLKFMVYLQKENIIDESGMPKERFSAEFPKEGPSILRIQQVVRGDSAAYFCASSPPGGASLGTEAFFGQGTRLTVV.

V usage is TRBV30 and J usage is TRBJ2-3; perhaps TRBD1 as D (5 bases). V lost 5 bases to trimming and J lost 6 bases, with 9 bases between them. The CDR3 totals 11 residues. Germline assignment: CDR1 GTSNPN and CDR2 SVGIG (reference sequence). CDR3 DNA sequence: TGTGCCTGGGCCCCAGGGGATACGCAGTATTTT. It translates to CAWAPGDTQYF.

The chain is built from TRBV30 and TRBJ1-5; 7 nucleotides agree with TRBD1. The CDR3 spans 14 residues. Germline loops: CDR1 GTSNPN, CDR2 SVGIG (reference sequence). With 0 bases clipped from V and 8 bases from J, the junction kept 7 bases outside the gene matches. CDR3 in amino acids: CAWSVIGGREPQHF. The CDR3 DNA reads as TGTGCCTGGAGTGTCATAGGGGGCCGGGAGCCCCAGCATTTT.

The count of this clone is one. This sequence joins TRBV11-2 and TRBJ1-2, with D possibly matching TRBD1 (6 bases). Deletions cut 5 bases from V and 12 bases from J, with 19 bases between. This CDR3 region has 13 residues. Per the germline V gene, CDR1 is SGHAT and CDR2 is FQNNGV. CDR3 amino acids: CASSQNRQERDTF. In DNA form, the CDR3 reads TGTGCCAGCAGCCAGAACAGACAGGAAAGAGACACCTTC.

V gene TRBV11-3 combines with J gene TRBJ2-3; 8 bases agree with TRBD2. Germline CDR1 is SGHNT and CDR2 is YENEEA. There are 15 residues in the CDR3. The ends lost 1 base at V and 6 bases at J; junction bases unmatched: 6. The CDR3 DNA reads as TGTGCCAGCAGCTTAGGCGGGGGGACCCAGGATACGCAGTATTTT. This codes for CASSLGGGTQDTQYF.

CDR3 region: CAWSALDRGRIYGYTF. In DNA form, the CDR3 reads TGTGCCTGGAGTGCCCTGGACAGGGGGCGCATCTATGGCTACACCTTC. The rearrangement links TRBV30 to TRBJ1-2; 11 nucleotides agree with TRBD1. CDR1 and CDR2 from the germline V gene are GTSNPN and SVGIG (reference sequence). The CDR3 sequence is 16 residues long. With 1 base clipped from V and 4 bases from J, the junction kept 8 bases outside the gene matches.

The chain uses TRBV24-1 and TRBJ1-2; 12 bases are shared with TRBD1. The CDR3 loop spans 16 amino acids. Germline values: CDR1 KGHDR, CDR2 SFDVKD. V shed 3 bases and J 7 bases; nucleotides not matched to a gene: 8. CDR3 amino acids: CATSDTRDRGQGGYTF. The CDR3 nucleotides read TGTGCCACCAGTGATACCCGGGACAGGGGGCAGGGTGGCTACACCTTC.

The chain joins TRBV29-1 to TRBJ1-3, with 7 bases aligning to TRBD1. CDR3 length: 13 residues. Losses at the gene ends were 7 bases for V and 2 bases for J; bases not matched to a gene: 5. Germline CDR1 SQVTM, CDR2 ANQGSEA. In DNA, the CDR3 is TGCAGCGGGGGGACAGCCCCTGGAAACACCATATATTTT. This codes for CSGGTAPGNTIYF.

The V and J genes are TRBV27 and TRBJ1-5; D remains unclear. Germline V gives CDR1 MNHEY, CDR2 SMNVEV (reference sequence). The CDR3 runs 15 residues. With 3 bases removed from V and 0 bases from J, the gap between germline ends came to 9 bases. Written as DNA, the CDR3 is TGTGCCAGCAGTTTGAACAGTAATAGCAATCAGCCCCAGCATTTT. Its translation is CASSLNSNSNQPQHF.

The chain links TRBV18 to TRBJ1-1, with 10 positions matching TRBD1. Germline values: CDR1 KGHSH, CDR2 LQKENI. The CDR3 is 15 residues long. The V segment lost 5 bases and the J segment 4 bases; nucleotides outside the gene matches: 7. CDR3 protein: CASSGWDRGPTEAFF. For the CDR3, the DNA is TGTGCCAGCTCAGGCTGGGACAGGGGTCCCACTGAAGCTTTCTTT.

Notes on this clone: Additional DNA sequences in this sample encode the identical CDR3. The rearrangement links TRBV5-1 to TRBJ1-5; 8 positions match TRBD1. From germline, CDR1 is SGHRS and CDR2 YFSETQ. The length of the CDR3 is 15 residues. V lost 4 bases and J lost 1; bases outside the gene matches: 4. The CDR3 here is CASSPTGDSNQPQHF. CDR3 nucleotides: TGCGCCAGCAGCCCGACAGGGGACAGCAATCAGCCCCAGCATTTT.